The 19 T cell receptor beta chains presented below share a single source sample, sequenced in a study of vaccination and CD4 T cells after COVID-19. Oncomine TCR Beta short-read sequencing was applied to DNA from cultured CD4+ T cells. TCRdb recomputed calls from the PCR reads with MiXCR, one row per CDR3 protein. This sample has approximately 15,000 distinct CDR3 sequences; 35% to 50% occur once, and the top ten carry around 6%. Described treatment: roughly 11-day PBMC culture with coronavirus spike peptide pools or control peptides (ViraFEST assay). The antigens of these receptors remain unknown. Sample: CD4+ T cells from blood, cultured in vitro, taken before SARS-CoV-2 vaccination. These receptors all come from a human donor who had recovered from COVID-19.

V gene TRBV10-3 combines with J gene TRBJ1-3; D is perhaps TRBD1 (6 bases). CDR1 ENHRY and CDR2 SYGVKD come from the germline V gene. The CDR3 has 14 residues. Deletions cut 2 bases from V and 2 bases from J, with 7 bases between. In DNA, the CDR3 is TGTGCCATCAGTGAGGCAGGGGCTGGAAACACCATATATTTT. Translated: CAISEAGAGNTIYF.

J is TRBJ2-1 and V is TRBV20-1, with no clear D. Germline values: CDR1 DFQATT, CDR2 SNEGSKA (reference sequence). Trimming removed 4 bases from V and 0 bases from J, with 10 bases in between. There are 14 residues in the CDR3. Here the CDR3 DNA reads TGCAGTGCTAACCACGAAAGCTCCTACAATGAGCAGTTCTTC. Translated, it gives CSANHESSYNEQFF.

This chain connects TRBV5-4 to TRBJ2-3; 11 bases line up with TRBD2. V lost 2 bases and J lost 0; bases outside the gene matches: 5. CDR3 length: 17 residues. Germline CDR1 and CDR2: SGHNT and YYREEE (reference sequence). CDR3 sequence: CASSFEPSGRSTDTQYF. In DNA form, the CDR3 reads TGTGCCAGCAGCTTCGAACCTAGCGGGAGGAGCACAGATACGCAGTATTTT. Together with reference TRBV5-4 and TRBJ2-3, the CDR3 gives the full variable domain: ETGVTQSPTHLIKTRGQQVTLRCSSQSGHNTVSWYQQALGQGPQFIFQYYREEENGRGNFPPRFSGLQFPNYSSELNVNALELDDSALYLCASSFEPSGRSTDTQYFGPGTRLTVL.

This rearrangement joins TRBV28 to TRBJ1-4; TRBD1 aligns across 7 bases. Germline V lookup: CDR1 MDHEN, CDR2 SYDVKM. Trimming at V came to 5 bases and at J to 8 bases, leaving 2 bases not matched to a gene. This CDR3 region has 12 residues. DNA for the CDR3: TGTGCCAGCAGTCAGGGACAGGAAAAACTGTTTTTT. Amino acids: CASSQGQEKLFF.

The chain combines TRBV10-3 with TRBJ2-3; weak D call: TRBD2 (6 bases). V lost 2 bases and J 3 bases, leaving 15 bases between the germline ends. The germline V gene encodes CDR1 ENHRY and CDR2 SYGVKD. The CDR3 has 16 amino acids. The CDR3 loop is CAISEVGPGATDTQYF. In DNA form, the CDR3 reads TGTGCCATCAGTGAGGTCGGCCCGGGAGCGACAGATACGCAGTATTTT.

This chain links TRBV12-3 or TRBV12-4 with TRBJ2-7; unclear D gene. The CDR3 is made up of 12 amino acids. The germline V and J ends were trimmed by 3 bases and 4 bases, with 7 bases remaining between them. CDR3 residues: CASSFSWYEQYF. In DNA form, the CDR3 reads TGTGCCAGCAGTTTTTCGTGGTACGAGCAGTACTTC.

The table lists this clonotype with a few counts. The CDR3 region has the DNA TGTGCCAGCAGCCGAGGACTAGCGGGAGGAACAGATACGCAGTATTTT. As protein: CASSRGLAGGTDTQYF. The V gene is TRBV6-1, the J gene TRBJ2-3, with 14 bases identical to TRBD2. Germline CDR1 MNHNS, CDR2 SASEGT. The ends lost 6 bases at V and 3 bases at J; junction bases unmatched: 5. This CDR3 is built from 16 residues.

The J gene is TRBJ2-7, the V gene TRBV19; D gene unclear. V was shortened by 5 bases and J by 8 bases, with 13 bases between the two germline ends. Germline V gene sequence: CDR1 LNHDA, CDR2 SQIVND (reference sequence). The CDR3 contains 12 residues. CDR3: CASSPGSAKQYF. The DNA for the CDR3 is TGTGCCAGTAGTCCCGGCAGCGCCAAGCAGTACTTC.

The chain employs TRBV6-5 and TRBJ2-5; tentatively, D is TRBD1 (6 bases). V lost 0 bases, J lost 3 bases, and 8 bases lay in between. The CDR3 spans 14 residues. The germline gives CDR1 MNHEY, CDR2 SVGAGI. Here the CDR3 DNA reads TGTGCCAGCAGTTACTCGAGGGGGAAAGAGACCCAGTACTTC. Amino acid sequence: CASSYSRGKETQYF.

In its sample, this clonotype was seen a few times. This chain uses TRBV19 with TRBJ1-6; 9 nucleotides align to TRBD1. The CDR3 extends over 16 amino acids. J was trimmed by 6 bases and V by 7 bases; bases with no gene match: 10. The germline V gene has CDR1 LNHDA and CDR2 SQIVND (reference sequence). The CDR3 DNA follows: TGTGCCAGTACCTCCCAGACAGGGGGAACTAATTCACCCCTCCACTTT. This codes for CASTSQTGGTNSPLHF.

J is TRBJ2-1 and V is TRBV11-1; no definite D call. Per the germline V gene, CDR1 is SGHAT and CDR2 is FQDESV (reference sequence). The V end lost 3 bases, the J end lost 7 bases, and 13 bases lay between the germline ends. The CDR3 runs 14 residues. The CDR3 here is CASSLQMGRNEQFF. CDR3 nucleotide sequence: TGTGCCAGCAGCTTGCAAATGGGCAGGAATGAGCAGTTCTTC.

This chain joins TRBV27 and TRBJ2-3; D possibly corresponds to TRBD1 (5 bases). Germline loops: CDR1 MNHEY, CDR2 SMNVEV (reference sequence). The CDR3 length is 14 residues. V gave up 4 bases and J gave up 2 bases, with 10 bases separating them. CDR3 region: CASSYADITDTQYF. The CDR3 DNA follows: TGTGCCAGCAGTTATGCGGACATCACAGATACGCAGTATTTT.

This clonotype was seen more than once but under ten times. The rearrangement uses TRBV19 and TRBJ1-1; 8 nucleotides line up with TRBD1. Germline V CDR1 and CDR2: LNHDA, SQIVND (reference sequence). The J segment lost 4 bases and the V segment lost 2 bases, leaving 6 bases of the junction unmatched. The CDR3 runs to 15 residues. CDR3 coding DNA: TGTGCCAGTAGTATAAGTCGAACAGGGGGCACTGAAGCTTTCTTT. Its protein is CASSISRTGGTEAFF. Drawing the rest from reference TRBV19 and TRBJ1-1, the complete variable domain is DGGITQSPKYLFRKEGQNVTLSCEQNLNHDAMYWYRQDPGQGLRLIYYSQIVNDFQKGDIAEGYSVSREKKESFPLTVTSAQKNPTAFYLCASSISRTGGTEAFFGQGTRLTVV.

This CDR3 reads CAISESIGKGEKLFF. For the CDR3, the DNA is TGTGCCATCAGTGAGTCGATAGGGAAGGGAGAAAAACTGTTTTTT. The V and J genes are TRBV10-3 and TRBJ1-4; D not resolved. V was cut by 0 bases and J by 8 bases, with 13 bases left in between. The CDR3 has 15 amino acids. The germline V gene encodes CDR1 ENHRY and CDR2 SYGVKD.

The chain recombines TRBV20-1 with TRBJ2-1, with 13 bases that match TRBD2. CDR1 DFQATT and CDR2 SNEGSKA come from the germline V gene (reference sequence). Germline trimming cut 0 bases from V and 9 bases from J; bases unmatched to any gene: 5. This CDR3 has 15 amino acids. The CDR3 region has the DNA TGCAGTGCTAGAGAACTAGCGGGGGGGCCTGTTGAGCAGTTCTTC. Translation: CSARELAGGPVEQFF.

The rearrangement joins TRBV19 to TRBJ2-5, with D tentatively TRBD1 (5 bases). The germline gives CDR1 LNHDA, CDR2 SQIVND (reference sequence). The CDR3 is made up of 14 amino acids. The V gene lost 3 bases and the J gene lost 7 bases, with 15 bases spanning the gap. DNA of the CDR3: TGTGCCAGTAGTATTGGACGCTCCCAGGGGACCCAGTACTTC. Protein sequence: CASSIGRSQGTQYF.

The chain joins TRBV6-2 or TRBV6-3 to TRBJ1-4; a possible D gene is TRBD1 (5 bases). The CDR3 covers 18 residues. Germline V gives CDR1 MNHEY, CDR2 SVGEGT. Trimming left V 0 bases short and J 4 bases short, with 18 bases between. CDR3 nucleotides: TGTGCCAGCAGTTACTCGAGGGAGGGAGGGGTGGATAATGAAAAACTGTTTTTT. Its translation: CASSYSREGGVDNEKLFF.

Remarks on this clonotype: One junction end disagrees with the germline gene, perhaps due to a read error. This sequence joins TRBV6-1 and TRBJ2-2; 9 positions match TRBD2. This CDR3 has 14 amino acids. Germline values: CDR1 MNHNS, CDR2 SASEGT. The CDR3 loop reads CATSSGRGYGELFF. CDR3 nucleotide sequence: TGTGCCACCAGTAGCGGGAGAGGGTACGGGGAGCTGTTTTTT.

This chain connects TRBV20-1 to TRBJ2-4; D perhaps matches TRBD2 (6 bases). The CDR3 is made up of 19 amino acids. V lost 0 bases and J 1 base, leaving 22 bases between the germline ends. In germline, CDR1 is DFQATT, CDR2 SNEGSKA (reference sequence). The CDR3 here is CSARDVRRERSGAKNIQYF. The CDR3 DNA sequence: TGCAGTGCTAGAGATGTCCGGCGGGAACGATCCGGGGCCAAAAACATTCAGTACTTC.